This passage covers 25 T cell receptor beta chains from one sample sequenced in a study of T cell repertoires in cytomegalovirus infection. TCRdb re-called the reads with MiXCR, one entry per CDR3 protein. The data contain approximately 730,000 distinct CDR3 sequences, almost 30% of them singletons. No antigen has been identified for these receptors. The sequenced sample was cultured CD8+ T cells from PBMCs, obtained from culture after CMV antigen stimulation. These TCRs come from a human donor in good health (CMV status not recorded). Some clones in this sample may be carry-over from other donors' samples.

This chain uses TRBV24-1 with TRBJ1-2; D may be TRBD1 (5 bases). The germline V and J ends were trimmed by 2 bases and 4 bases, with 13 bases remaining between them. Germline loops: CDR1 KGHDR, CDR2 SFDVKD. The CDR3 extends over 15 amino acids. In DNA, the CDR3 is TGTGCCACCAGTGATTCCGACAGATCCCTCTATGGCTACACCTTC. Protein product: CATSDSDRSLYGYTF.

The V and J genes are TRBV7-9 and TRBJ2-2; tentatively, D is TRBD1 or TRBD2 (6 bases each). Germline V gene data show CDR1 as SEHNR and CDR2 as FQNEAQ (reference sequence). With 10 bases removed from V and 0 bases from J, the gap between germline ends came to 9 bases. There are 13 residues in the CDR3. The CDR3 is CAKGGTNTGELFF. CDR3 in DNA: TGTGCCAAAGGGGGGACGAACACCGGGGAGCTGTTTTTT.

This clonotype was picked up one time. The rearrangement joins TRBV2 to TRBJ1-4; D not resolved. The CDR3 extends over 14 amino acids. Germline assignment: CDR1 SNHLY and CDR2 FYNNEI. Between the trimmed V and J ends, which lost 3 bases and 8 bases, there was a span of 13 bases. DNA for the CDR3: TGTGCCAGCAGTGACCACAGAGTAAGGGAAAAACTGTTTTTT. This sequence encodes CASSDHRVREKLFF.

There are a few counts of this clonotype. V gene TRBV5-5 combines with J gene TRBJ1-1; D is ambiguous. Trimming took 0 bases from V and 0 from J, leaving 6 bases between them. The CDR3 is 14 residues long. Germline lookup yields CDR1 SGHKS and CDR2 YYEKEE (reference sequence). The CDR3 sequence: CASSLGYMNTEAFF. The CDR3 DNA reads as TGTGCCAGCAGCTTGGGGTACATGAACACTGAAGCTTTCTTT.

The chain recombines TRBV7-6 with TRBJ2-5; no clear D gene. Trimming took off 1 base at V and 5 bases at J, with 11 bases between the two ends. Germline V lookup: CDR1 SGHVS, CDR2 FNYEAQ. The CDR3 length is 14 residues. The CDR3 region is CASSLESSFETQYF. The CDR3 DNA reads as TGTGCCAGCAGCTTAGAGAGTAGCTTTGAGACCCAGTACTTC.

This sequence joins TRBV19 and TRBJ1-1; perhaps TRBD1 as D (6 bases). The V end was cut by 4 bases, the J end by 4 bases, with 16 bases between. The CDR3 runs 15 residues. Germline-derived CDR1 and CDR2 are LNHDA and SQIVND (reference sequence). Written as DNA, the CDR3 is TGTGCCAGTAGTACCTCCCTACAGGGCATCACTGAAGCTTTCTTT. It yields the protein CASSTSLQGITEAFF.

This clonotype has at least ten counts. The rearrangement links TRBV6-5 to TRBJ1-2; no firm D call. V lost 2 bases, J lost 8 bases, and 12 bases lay in between. Germline V gene data show CDR1 as MNHEY and CDR2 as SVGAGI. This CDR3 is 13 amino acids long. The CDR3 DNA follows: TGTGCCAGCAGTTACATCGGGATGGAGGGCTACACCTTC. Protein: CASSYIGMEGYTF.

This clonotype was seen a handful of times. This chain uses TRBV9 with TRBJ2-3, with a weak D call TRBD1 (6 bases). The V end was cut by 0 bases, the J end by 3 bases, with 11 bases between. CDR3 length: 15 amino acids. Germline V gene data show CDR1 as SGDLS and CDR2 as YYNGEE. The CDR3 DNA is TGTGCCAGCAGCGTAGTGGGACATCTGACAGATACGCAGTATTTT. Protein sequence: CASSVVGHLTDTQYF.

The J gene is TRBJ2-5, the V gene TRBV15; 7 nucleotides agree with TRBD2. With 8 bases clipped from V and 4 bases from J, the junction kept 7 bases outside the gene matches. CDR3 length equals 13 residues. Germline assignment: CDR1 LNHNV and CDR2 YYDKDF (reference sequence). CDR3 in DNA: TGTGCCACCCAAATCGGCGGGGGAGAGACCCAGTACTTC. Encoded protein: CATQIGGGETQYF.

This clonotype was counted between two and nine times. The rearrangement uses TRBV20-1 and TRBJ2-3; TRBD2 matches 7 bases. This CDR3 contains 16 residues. With 0 bases clipped from V and 2 bases from J, the junction kept 8 bases outside the gene matches. The germline gives CDR1 DFQATT, CDR2 SNEGSKA (reference sequence). The CDR3 loop reads CSARDPGRRYTDTQYF. In nucleotides, the CDR3 is TGCAGTGCTAGAGATCCCGGGAGGAGATACACAGATACGCAGTATTTT.

This clonotype occurred many times. The chain links TRBV19 to TRBJ1-5, with 8 bases fitting TRBD1. J gave up 4 bases and V 7 bases, and 3 bases lay outside the gene matches. This CDR3 has 13 residues. Germline V gene data show CDR1 as LNHDA and CDR2 as SQIVND (reference sequence). The CDR3 nucleotides are TGTGCCAGTACGGACAGGGCTAATCAGCCCCAGCATTTT. Translation: CASTDRANQPQHF.

At least ten counts were recorded for this clonotype. This sequence joins TRBV7-8 and TRBJ2-5; no clear D gene. CDR3 length: 14 residues. Germline V gives CDR1 SGHVS, CDR2 FQNEAQ. Trimming took off 2 bases at V and 5 bases at J, with 12 bases between the two ends. The CDR3 DNA reads TGTGCCAGCAGCTTATTACAGTTTCGGGAGACCCAGTACTTC. Its protein product is CASSLLQFRETQYF.

V gene TRBV7-9 combines with J gene TRBJ2-3; TRBD2 matches 11 bases. This CDR3 has 16 residues. Looked up from germline, CDR1 is SEHNR and CDR2 is FQNEAQ (reference sequence). V lost 6 bases and J lost 2; bases outside the gene matches: 7. The CDR3 is CASRTSGGAFTDTQYF. The CDR3 nucleotides read TGTGCCAGCAGAACTAGCGGGGGAGCGTTCACAGATACGCAGTATTTT. Full variable domain (missing parts from reference TRBV7-9 and TRBJ2-3): DTGVSQNPRHKITKRGQNVTFRCDPISEHNRLYWYRQTLGQGPEFLTYFQNEAQLEKSRLLSDRFSAERPKGSFSTLEIQRTEQGDSAMYLCASRTSGGAFTDTQYFGPGTRLTVL.

The V call is TRBV12-3 or TRBV12-4, the J call TRBJ1-2; D might be TRBD1 (5 bases). V lost 2 bases and J 6 bases, leaving 7 bases between the germline ends. CDR3 length equals 12 residues. The CDR3 nucleotides are TGTGCCAGCAGTTTACGACAGCATGGCTACACCTTC. As protein: CASSLRQHGYTF.

The chain has TRBV20-1 and TRBJ2-2, with 11 bases identical to TRBD1. Germline trimming cut 6 bases from V and 3 bases from J; bases unmatched to any gene: 9. CDR3 size: 16 residues. Looked up from germline, CDR1 is DFQATT and CDR2 is SNEGSKA (reference sequence). The CDR3 region has the DNA TGCAGTGCAGCCTGGGACAGGGGGACGTACACCGGGGAGCTGTTTTTT. Translated, it gives CSAAWDRGTYTGELFF.

The J gene is TRBJ1-2, the V gene TRBV7-2; 10 bases fit TRBD1. Trimming removed 4 bases from V and 4 bases from J; junction bases left unmatched: 9. This CDR3 comprises 16 residues. Germline assignment: CDR1 SGHTA and CDR2 FQGNSA. Here the CDR3 reads CASSSRDRGPIYGYTF. CDR3 nucleotides: TGTGCCAGCAGCTCTCGGGACAGGGGCCCCATCTATGGCTACACCTTC.

This rearrangement joins TRBV14 to TRBJ2-1; perhaps TRBD1 as D (6 bases). CDR3 size: 17 residues. Between the trimmed V and J ends, which lost 3 bases and 0 bases, there was a span of 15 bases. Looked up from germline, CDR1 is SGHDN and CDR2 is FVKESK. The CDR3 region has the DNA TGTGCCAGCAGCCAGGGGACAAACTTCAGCTCCTACAATGAGCAGTTCTTC. It specifies CASSQGTNFSSYNEQFF. The full variable domain, in which reference TRBV14 and TRBJ2-1 provide the parts outside the CDR3, is EAGVTQFPSHSVIEKGQTVTLRCDPISGHDNLYWYRRVMGKEIKFLLHFVKESKQDESGMPNNRFLAERTGGTYSTLKVQPAELEDSGVYFCASSQGTNFSSYNEQFFGPGTRLTVL.

A few counts support this clonotype. V gene TRBV7-6 combines with J gene TRBJ2-1; D might be TRBD1 or TRBD2, each matching 5 bases. CDR1 and CDR2 (germline): SGHVS, FNYEAQ. The CDR3 consists of 14 residues. Trimming shortened V by 5 bases and J by 8 bases, and 16 bases separated the two germline ends. CDR3 amino acids: CASSLRDREDEQFF. For the CDR3, the DNA is TGTGCCAGCAGCCTCCGGGACCGCGAGGATGAGCAGTTCTTC.

The chain has TRBV7-2 and TRBJ2-5, with D perhaps being TRBD1 or TRBD2 (6 bases each). The CDR3 consists of 16 residues. V lost 0 bases and J lost 1, with 12 bases in between. Germline lookup yields CDR1 SGHTA and CDR2 FQGNSA. The CDR3 DNA sequence: TGTGCCAGCAGCTTAGCGCGAGGGGGGTTCCAAGAGACCCAGTACTTC. Protein sequence: CASSLARGGFQETQYF.

The V call is TRBV15, the J call TRBJ2-5, with 9 bases matching TRBD1. Germline V gives CDR1 LNHNV, CDR2 YYDKDF (reference sequence). The CDR3 totals 13 residues. V lost 8 bases, J lost 4 bases, and 5 bases stayed unmatched. The DNA for the CDR3 is TGTGCCACCTGGGGACAGGGTTTAGAGACCCAGTACTTC. This gives the protein CATWGQGLETQYF.

The gene calls are TRBV9 and TRBJ2-1; tentative D call: TRBD2 (6 bases). Trimming removed 0 bases from V and 8 bases from J, with 9 bases in between. This CDR3 spans 13 amino acids. The germline V gene encodes CDR1 SGDLS and CDR2 YYNGEE. The CDR3 sequence is CASSVGWRDEQFF. DNA of the CDR3: TGTGCCAGCAGCGTAGGTTGGAGGGATGAGCAGTTCTTC.

The gene calls are TRBV19 and TRBJ1-5; D might be TRBD1 (5 bases). This CDR3 contains 16 residues. Germline assignment: CDR1 LNHDA and CDR2 SQIVND (reference sequence). The V gene lost 0 bases and the J gene lost 3 bases, with 12 bases spanning the gap. The CDR3 protein is CASSIDGPGANQPQHF. The CDR3 nucleotides are TGTGCCAGTAGTATAGACGGCCCTGGGGCCAATCAGCCCCAGCATTTT.

The chain couples TRBV5-1 to TRBJ1-4, with D maybe TRBD1 (6 bases). Trimming stripped 4 bases from V and 6 bases from J, with 19 bases between. This CDR3 is 16 amino acids long. Germline lookup yields CDR1 SGHRS and CDR2 YFSETQ. The CDR3 protein is CASSAKPQGNYEKLFF. The CDR3 bases are TGCGCCAGCAGCGCCAAACCCCAGGGGAATTATGAAAAACTGTTTTTT.

The rearrangement links TRBV20-1 to TRBJ1-5; no clear D. V lost 0 bases, J lost 1 base, and 16 bases lay in between. The CDR3 sequence is 17 residues long. Germline assignment: CDR1 DFQATT and CDR2 SNEGSKA (reference sequence). The CDR3 DNA is TGCAGTGCTAGAGACAGAACCCCATCCTTGAGCAATCAGCCCCAGCATTTT. It codes for CSARDRTPSLSNQPQHF.

This clonotype turned up a few times. The CDR3 DNA reads as TGTGCCAGCCCCCCAGGAGGCCGGACCTCTAGCACAGATACGCAGTATTTT. Its protein is CASPPGGRTSSTDTQYF. The rearrangement uses TRBV6-6 and TRBJ2-3; D is possibly TRBD2 (5 bases). Germline V CDR1 and CDR2: MNHNY, SVGAGI (reference sequence). The germline V and J ends were trimmed by 8 bases and 0 bases, with 21 bases remaining between them. This CDR3 comprises 17 residues.